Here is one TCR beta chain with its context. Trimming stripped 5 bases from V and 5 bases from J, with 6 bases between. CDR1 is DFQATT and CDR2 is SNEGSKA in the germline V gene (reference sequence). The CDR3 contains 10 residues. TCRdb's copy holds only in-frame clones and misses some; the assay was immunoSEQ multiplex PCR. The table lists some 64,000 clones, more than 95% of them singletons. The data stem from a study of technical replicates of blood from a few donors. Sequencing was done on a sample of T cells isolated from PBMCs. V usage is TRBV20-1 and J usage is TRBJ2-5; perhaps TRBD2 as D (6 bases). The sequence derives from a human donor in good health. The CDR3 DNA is TGCAGTGCTGGGGGGGAGACCCAGTACTTC. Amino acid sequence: CSAGGETQYF.